This TCR beta chain is from a study of shared clonotypes between healthy human individuals. Findings and caveats of the study: Exclusively blood specimens were collected; tissue repertoires likely differ.

V trimming: 4 bases; J trimming: 3 bases; junction bases outside the gene matches: 4. The CDR3 contains 14 residues. Germline V gene lookup returns CDR1 SNHLY and CDR2 FYNNEI. Assay execution proceeded at the deep level. The protocol was immunoSEQ multiplex PCR, while the TCRdb copy is restricted to in-frame clones and leaves out a portion. This sample yields 550,000 to 600,000 clones, of which around 77% are seen a single time; approximately 12% belongs to the top ten. Notes on this clone: Its antigen remains unidentified.

The V call is TRBV2, the J call TRBJ2-7; 9 nucleotides align to TRBD1. The sequenced material came from PBMCs. The receptor was derived from a woman aged 40-49 years in good health. Some clones in this sample may be carry-over from other donors' samples. The CDR3 loop reads CASSVETGGYEQYF. CDR3 nucleotides: TGTGCCAGCAGTGTTGAGACAGGGGGCTACGAGCAGTACTTC.